This T cell receptor (beta chain) was profiled in a study of shared clonotypes between healthy human individuals. V was cut by 0 bases and J by 3 bases, with 13 bases left in between. The V gene's germline CDR1 is SGHKS and CDR2 YYEKEE (reference sequence). The CDR3 covers 15 residues. Several immunoSEQ plates received, in even portions, the genomic DNA of each subset. Clones were read by immunoSEQ multiplex PCR, and TCRdb kept only the in-frame ones, dropping some. The sample has roughly 640,000 clones, about 74% seen once. The chain has TRBV5-5 and TRBJ2-7; D possibly corresponds to TRBD1 (6 bases). Specimen: memory CD4+ T cells sorted from blood. Described subset: CD45RA-negative fraction. The receptor was isolated from a woman aged 25 to 39 in good health. CDR3 nucleotide sequence: TGTGCCAGCAGCTTGGCCGAGACAGGAAACTACGAGCAGTACTTC. Protein sequence: CASSLAETGNYEQYF.